Detailed here is one TCR beta chain. This table comes from immunoSEQ multiplex PCR, and its TCRdb copy is limited to in-frame clones, with some not included. The sample has 280,000 or so clones; roughly 90% are singletons. This sample is part of a study of blood T cell repertoires in COVID-19. V lost 4 bases and J lost 3, with 17 bases in between. Looked up from germline, CDR1 is SGHAT and CDR2 is FQNNGV. The CDR3 spans 16 residues. The TCR comes from a woman younger than 30 with acute COVID-19. Sample: PBMCs or T cells enriched from blood (not recorded which). The chain employs TRBV11-2 and TRBJ2-3; TRBD2 might be the D (7 bases). The CDR3: CASSSPGGGGTDTQYF. DNA for the CDR3: TGTGCCAGCAGCTCACCCGGAGGGGGGGGAACAGATACGCAGTATTTT.